The 22 T cell receptor beta chains reported below all come from one sample, sequenced in a study of vaccination and CD4 T cells after COVID-19 (dated by TCRdb to 2021 to 2024). Preparation of the library involved PCR. TCRdb records Illumina iSeq 100 as the sequencer. DNA from cultured CD4+ T cells underwent TCR sequencing with the Oncomine TCR Beta short-read assay at the Johns Hopkins FTIC core. Using fastp at Q25 and MiXCR, TCRdb reprocessed the public reads and kept productive beta chains. Each CDR3 protein appears once, grouped with its most common genes and DNA. The sample table holds about 7,000 distinct CDR3 sequences, of which 29% were seen once. The ten largest clones capture around 33% of the sample. In light of the paper, this sample's treatment or condition label describes: approximately 9-day PBMC culture with coronavirus spike peptide pools or control peptides (ViraFEST assay). CD4+ T cells from unexposed donors were collected before the COVID-19 pandemic (2011-2018).

Antigen specificity for these receptors is unknown. Sequencing input: CD4+ T cells from blood, cultured in vitro. Receptors were obtained from a human donor in good health.

The chain uses TRBV2 and TRBJ2-7; 8 bases agree with TRBD1. The CDR3 is 13 amino acids. Per germline, CDR1 SNHLY and CDR2 FYNNEI. V lost 8 bases and J lost 2; bases outside the gene matches: 5. Written as DNA, the CDR3 is TGTGCCAGCTTCCGGACAGGGACCTACGAGCAGTACTTC. Amino acids: CASFRTGTYEQYF.

This sequence joins TRBV30 and TRBJ1-6; the D is unclear. The CDR3 loop spans 13 amino acids. V was trimmed by 1 base and J by 7 bases, leaving 8 bases between them. The germline V gene encodes CDR1 GTSNPN and CDR2 SVGIG (reference sequence). The CDR3 DNA is TGTGCCTGGAGTGCGGGAGGGAATTCACCCCTCCACTTT. Protein product: CAWSAGGNSPLHF.

By share, this clonotype counts as medium-sized (0.01 to 0.1%). This sequence joins TRBV27 and TRBJ1-2; 7 bases agree with TRBD1. This CDR3 is built from 14 residues. J gave up 9 bases and V 7 bases, and 14 bases lay outside the gene matches. The V gene's germline CDR1 is MNHEY and CDR2 SMNVEV (reference sequence). In DNA, the CDR3 is TGTGCCAGCACAACGACAGGGTACCTCGGGAGCTACACCTTC. This codes for CASTTTGYLGSYTF.

This clonotype appeared a few times. The chain joins TRBV20-1 to TRBJ1-1; no firm D call. Trimming cost V 2 bases and J 4 bases, with 11 bases left between them. CDR3 size: 13 residues. The germline CDR1 and CDR2 sequences are DFQATT and SNEGSKA (reference sequence). In DNA form, the CDR3 reads TGCAGTGCTAGATGGGGATCGCCCACTGAAGCTTTCTTT. As protein: CSARWGSPTEAFF.

This sequence joins TRBV20-1 and TRBJ2-1; weak D call: TRBD2 (6 bases). Germline lookup yields CDR1 DFQATT and CDR2 SNEGSKA (reference sequence). Trimming took 2 bases from V and 0 from J, leaving 8 bases between them. This CDR3 spans 14 amino acids. The CDR3 DNA is TGCAGTGCTAGAATCGGGAGCTCCTACAATGAGCAGTTCTTC. Translation: CSARIGSSYNEQFF.

The V gene is TRBV15, the J gene TRBJ2-2; a weak D match, TRBD2 (6 bases). The CDR3 contains 15 residues. Per the germline V gene, CDR1 is LNHNV and CDR2 is YYDKDF (reference sequence). The V end lost 4 bases, the J end lost 4 bases, and 13 bases lay between the germline ends. The DNA of the CDR3 is TGTGCCACCAGCAACCGACTAGTGGTCACCGGGGAGCTGTTTTTT. Its translation: CATSNRLVVTGELFF.

A note on this clonotype: A much larger clone lies a single base off, so this may be a read error. The chain employs TRBV20-1 and TRBJ1-2; the match to TRBD1 covers 9 bases. CDR1 is DFQATT, CDR2 SNEGSKA, per germline (reference sequence). This CDR3 is 15 amino acids long. The trim removed 6 bases at V and 5 bases at J, leaving 13 bases unmatched. This CDR3 is CSAPAEPGQGYGYTF. CDR3 bases: TGCAGTGCGCCAGCCGAACCGGGACAGGGTTATGGCTACACCTTC.

The chain employs TRBV25-1 and TRBJ1-5; D gene unclear. Germline V gene sequence: CDR1 MGHDK, CDR2 SYGVNS. The CDR3 length is 12 residues. V was cut by 4 bases and J by 6 bases, with 7 bases left in between. The CDR3 spells CASSGGSQPQHF. The DNA of the CDR3 is TGTGCCAGCAGTGGTGGATCTCAGCCCCAGCATTTT.

The chain recombines TRBV6-5 with TRBJ1-1; the D gene is possibly TRBD1 (6 bases). CDR1 is MNHEY, CDR2 SVGAGI, per germline. This CDR3 contains 17 residues. Trimming pared 2 bases from V and 11 bases from J, leaving 27 bases between. For the CDR3, the DNA is TGTGCCAGCAGTTACGCCGACCCTCAGGGGCTGGGAGCCCAGGCTTTCTTT. Protein: CASSYADPQGLGAQAFF.

Comment on this clonotype: One junction end does not reproduce the germline sequence, and a read error may be involved. V and J are TRBV6-5 and TRBJ2-1, with D perhaps TRBD2 (6 bases). Germline loops: CDR1 MNHEY, CDR2 SVGAGI. The CDR3 extends over 15 amino acids. The CDR3 DNA reads TGTGCCAGCGGTTACTCTTCGCGGGGTTACAATGAGCAGTTCTTC. Translating it yields CASGYSSRGYNEQFF.

This clonotype was picked up a small number of times. The genes are TRBV12-3 or TRBV12-4 and TRBJ1-1; D gene ambiguous. CDR3 length equals 10 residues. V was pared by 10 bases and J by 9 bases, with 12 bases between. The CDR3 reads CATQERQAFF. The CDR3 DNA sequence: TGTGCCACCCAAGAAAGACAAGCTTTCTTT.

This clonotype turned up a few times. V and J are TRBV6-5 and TRBJ2-1, with D perhaps assigned TRBD1 or TRBD2 (6 bases each). Deletions cut 0 bases from V and 0 bases from J, with 12 bases between. The CDR3 runs 17 residues. Germline loops: CDR1 MNHEY, CDR2 SVGAGI. The CDR3 loop is CASSYSWGATSYNEQFF. CDR3 nucleotides: TGTGCCAGCAGTTACTCTTGGGGGGCTACCTCCTACAATGAGCAGTTCTTC.

Only a few counts were recorded for this clonotype. The V call is TRBV15, the J call TRBJ1-1; TRBD1 is a possible D gene (5 bases). The V end was cut by 1 base, the J end by 3 bases, with 6 bases between. This CDR3 has 13 amino acids. Germline V gene sequence: CDR1 LNHNV, CDR2 YYDKDF (reference sequence). Here the CDR3 reads CATSRGGDTEAFF. CDR3 sequence (DNA): TGTGCCACCAGCAGAGGGGGGGACACTGAAGCTTTCTTT.

The DNA of the CDR3 is TGTGCCAGCAGCCCCTTAACAGGGGTTCTTAACAATTCACCCCTCCACTTT. Translating it yields CASSPLTGVLNNSPLHF. V is TRBV11-2 and J is TRBJ1-6; 7 positions agree with TRBD1. Trimming at V came to 5 bases and at J to 7 bases, leaving 14 bases not matched to a gene. The CDR3 consists of 17 residues. Germline V gene sequence: CDR1 SGHAT, CDR2 FQNNGV.

The genes are TRBV18 and TRBJ1-2, with TRBD1 matching over 10 bases. Germline CDR1 reads KGHSH; CDR2 reads LQKENI. CDR3 length equals 17 residues. The J segment lost 2 bases and the V segment lost 0 bases, leaving 6 bases of the junction unmatched. CDR3 nucleotides: TGTGCCAGCTCACCACCAGGGACAGGGGAGGGCAACTATGGCTACACCTTC. Its protein is CASSPPGTGEGNYGYTF.

This clonotype was found a few times. This chain connects TRBV2 to TRBJ1-6, with D possibly being TRBD1 (5 bases). The V end lost 8 bases, the J end lost 9 bases, and 17 bases lay between the germline ends. The length of the CDR3 is 14 residues. Germline loops: CDR1 SNHLY, CDR2 FYNNEI. Written as DNA, the CDR3 is TGTGCCAGCGAGTATAGGCAGGGAAGTTCACCCCTCCACTTT. Translating gives CASEYRQGSSPLHF.

This clonotype was seen only a few times. The CDR3 bases are TGCAGTGTCGAACCGGGACAGGGAAACGAGCAGTACTTC. This codes for CSVEPGQGNEQYF. The chain has TRBV20-1 and TRBJ2-7; TRBD1 agrees at 9 bases. The CDR3 covers 13 residues. Trimming removed 7 bases from V and 5 bases from J; junction bases left unmatched: 9. CDR1 and CDR2 (germline): DFQATT, SNEGSKA (reference sequence).

The genes are TRBV7-8 and TRBJ1-2, with 7 nucleotides matching TRBD1. Germline trimming cut 5 bases from V and 5 bases from J; bases unmatched to any gene: 11. CDR1 is SGHVS and CDR2 is FQNEAQ in the germline V gene. This CDR3 contains 15 residues. CDR3: CASSPKQGIVYGYTF. The CDR3 nucleotides are TGTGCCAGCAGCCCCAAACAGGGGATTGTGTATGGCTACACCTTC. Complete variable domain (other parts from reference TRBV7-8 and TRBJ1-2): GAGVSQSPRYKVAKRGQDVALRCDPISGHVSLFWYQQALGQGPEFLTYFQNEAQLDKSGLPSDRFFAERPEGSVSTLKIQRTQQEDSAVYLCASSPKQGIVYGYTFGSGTRLTVV.

This clonotype is a singleton in its sample. The rearrangement joins TRBV12-3 or TRBV12-4 to TRBJ2-7; D is possibly TRBD1 or TRBD2 (5 bases each). The germline V and J ends were trimmed by 5 bases and 1 base, with 18 bases remaining between them. This CDR3 comprises 16 residues. Here the CDR3 reads CASSNYRDAFSYEQYF. The CDR3 DNA follows: TGTGCCAGCAGTAACTACCGGGACGCATTTTCCTACGAGCAGTACTTC.

The chain carries TRBV6-5 and TRBJ1-6; 7 nucleotides line up with TRBD1. The CDR3 runs to 16 residues. The V segment lost 2 bases and the J segment 10 bases; nucleotides outside the gene matches: 11. Looked up from germline, CDR1 is MNHEY and CDR2 is SVGAGI. The CDR3 region has the DNA TGTGCCAGCAGTTACCTTCAACAGGGGCCGGGGTCACCCCTCCACTTT. It is translated as CASSYLQQGPGSPLHF.

This clonotype turned up a few times. The genes are TRBV6-1 and TRBJ1-1; no definite D call. Trimming removed 2 bases from V and 5 bases from J, with 12 bases in between. Germline assignment: CDR1 MNHNS and CDR2 SASEGT. The CDR3 is made up of 14 amino acids. The CDR3 sequence: CASSEPQVATEAFF. CDR3 bases: TGTGCCAGCAGTGAACCCCAGGTTGCGACTGAAGCTTTCTTT.

In regard to this clonotype: The junction shows a germline mismatch at one end, possibly a read error. The chain recombines TRBV7-3 with TRBJ1-1; maybe TRBD1 (6 bases). CDR1 and CDR2 from the germline V gene are SGHTA and FQGTGA. This CDR3 has 14 residues. The CDR3 region has the DNA TGTGCCACCAGCGTGAATGGGGGCCCCTCTGAAGCTTTCTTT. This sequence encodes CATSVNGGPSEAFF.